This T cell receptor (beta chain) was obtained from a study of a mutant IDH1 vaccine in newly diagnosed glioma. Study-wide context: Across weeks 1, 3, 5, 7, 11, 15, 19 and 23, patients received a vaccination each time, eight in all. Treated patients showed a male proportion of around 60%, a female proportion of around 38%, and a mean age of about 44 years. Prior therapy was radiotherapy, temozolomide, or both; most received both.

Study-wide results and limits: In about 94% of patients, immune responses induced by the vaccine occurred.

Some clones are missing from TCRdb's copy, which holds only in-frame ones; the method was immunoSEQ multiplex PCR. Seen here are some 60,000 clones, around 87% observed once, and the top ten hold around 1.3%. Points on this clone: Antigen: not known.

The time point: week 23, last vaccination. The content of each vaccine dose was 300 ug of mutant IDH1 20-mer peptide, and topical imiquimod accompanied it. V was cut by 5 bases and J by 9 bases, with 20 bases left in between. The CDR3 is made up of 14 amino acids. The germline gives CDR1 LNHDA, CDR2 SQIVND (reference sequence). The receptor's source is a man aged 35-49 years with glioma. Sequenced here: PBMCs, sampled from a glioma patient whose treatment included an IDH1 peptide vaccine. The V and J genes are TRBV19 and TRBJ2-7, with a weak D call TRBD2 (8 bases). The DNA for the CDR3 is TGTGCCAGTAGTCCGGGGACAGTCGGACTAGCGCAGTACTTC. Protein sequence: CASSPGTVGLAQYF.